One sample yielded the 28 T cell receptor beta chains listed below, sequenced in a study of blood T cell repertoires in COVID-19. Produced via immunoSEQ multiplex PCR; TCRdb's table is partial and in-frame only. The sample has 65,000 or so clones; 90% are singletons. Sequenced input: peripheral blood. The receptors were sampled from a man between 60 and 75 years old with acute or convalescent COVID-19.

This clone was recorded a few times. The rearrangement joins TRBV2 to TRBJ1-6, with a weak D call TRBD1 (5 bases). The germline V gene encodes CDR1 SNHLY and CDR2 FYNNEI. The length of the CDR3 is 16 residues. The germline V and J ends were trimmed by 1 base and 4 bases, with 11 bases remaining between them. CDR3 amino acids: CASSEEAGRYNSPLHF. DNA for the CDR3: TGTGCCAGCAGTGAAGAAGCAGGGCGTTATAATTCACCCCTCCACTTT.

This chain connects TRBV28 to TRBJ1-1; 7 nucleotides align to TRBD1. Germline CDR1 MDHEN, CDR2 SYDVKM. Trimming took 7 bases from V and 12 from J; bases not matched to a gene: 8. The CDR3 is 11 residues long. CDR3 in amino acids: CASTAGGWPFF. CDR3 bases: TGTGCCAGCACCGCAGGGGGTTGGCCTTTCTTT.

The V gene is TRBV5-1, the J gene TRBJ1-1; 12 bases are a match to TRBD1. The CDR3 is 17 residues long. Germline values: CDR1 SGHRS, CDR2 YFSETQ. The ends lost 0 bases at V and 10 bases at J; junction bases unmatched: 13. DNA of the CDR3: TGCGCCAGCAGCTTGGCCCCCGGGACAGGGGGCAGGATAGCAGCTTTCTTT. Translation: CASSLAPGTGGRIAAFF. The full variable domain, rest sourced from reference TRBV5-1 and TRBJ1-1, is KAGVTQTPRYLIKTRGQQVTLSCSPISGHRSVSWYQQTPGQGLQFLFEYFSETQRNKGNFPGRFSGRQFSNSRSEMNVSTLELGDSALYLCASSLAPGTGGRIAAFFGQGTRLTVV.

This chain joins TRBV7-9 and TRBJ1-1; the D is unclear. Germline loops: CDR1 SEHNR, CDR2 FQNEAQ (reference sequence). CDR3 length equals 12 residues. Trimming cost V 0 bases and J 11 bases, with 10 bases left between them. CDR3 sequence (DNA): TGTGCCAGCAGCTTAGCGGATTCGGGTGCTTTCTTT. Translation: CASSLADSGAFF.

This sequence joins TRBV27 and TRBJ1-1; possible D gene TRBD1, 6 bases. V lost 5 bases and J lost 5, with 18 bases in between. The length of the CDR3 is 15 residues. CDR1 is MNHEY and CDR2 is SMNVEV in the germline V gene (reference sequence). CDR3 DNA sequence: TGTGCCAGCAGTCAGCCGGGAGGGGGATATACTGAAGCTTTCTTT. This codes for CASSQPGGGYTEAFF.

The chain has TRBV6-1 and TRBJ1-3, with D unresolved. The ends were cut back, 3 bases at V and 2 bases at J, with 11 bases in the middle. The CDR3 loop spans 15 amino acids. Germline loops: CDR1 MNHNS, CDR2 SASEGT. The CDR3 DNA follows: TGTGCCAGCAGTGAGGAGGGTACGGCTGGAAACACCATATATTTT. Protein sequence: CASSEEGTAGNTIYF.

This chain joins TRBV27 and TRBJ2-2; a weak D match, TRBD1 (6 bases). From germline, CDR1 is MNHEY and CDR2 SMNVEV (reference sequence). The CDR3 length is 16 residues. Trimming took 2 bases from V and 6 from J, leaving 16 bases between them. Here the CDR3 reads CASSLGRQARAGELFF. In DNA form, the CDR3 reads TGTGCCAGCAGTTTAGGGAGACAGGCCAGGGCCGGGGAGCTGTTTTTT.

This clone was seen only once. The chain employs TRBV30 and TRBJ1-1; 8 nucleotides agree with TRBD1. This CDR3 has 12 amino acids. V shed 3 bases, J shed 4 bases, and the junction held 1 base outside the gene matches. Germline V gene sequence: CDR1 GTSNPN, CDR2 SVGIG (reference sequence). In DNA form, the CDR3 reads TGTGCCTGGAGCGACAGGGGCACTGAAGCTTTCTTT. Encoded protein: CAWSDRGTEAFF.

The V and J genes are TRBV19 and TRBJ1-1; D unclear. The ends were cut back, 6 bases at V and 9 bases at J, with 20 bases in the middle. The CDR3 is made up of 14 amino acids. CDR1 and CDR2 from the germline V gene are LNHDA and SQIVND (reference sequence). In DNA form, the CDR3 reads TGTGCCAGTAGATTAAGCGGCCGGACGGATAAAGCTTTCTTT. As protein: CASRLSGRTDKAFF.

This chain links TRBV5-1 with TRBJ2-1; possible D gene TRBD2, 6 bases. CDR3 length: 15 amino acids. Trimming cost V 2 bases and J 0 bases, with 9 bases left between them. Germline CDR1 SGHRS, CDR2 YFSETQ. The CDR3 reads CASSFFGSSYNEQFF. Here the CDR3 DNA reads TGCGCCAGCAGCTTCTTCGGGAGCTCCTACAATGAGCAGTTCTTC.

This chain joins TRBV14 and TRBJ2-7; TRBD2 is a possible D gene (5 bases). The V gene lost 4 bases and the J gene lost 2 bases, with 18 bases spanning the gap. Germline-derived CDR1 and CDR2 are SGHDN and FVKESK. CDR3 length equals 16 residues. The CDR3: CASSLTDVRVTYEQYF. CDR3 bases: TGTGCCAGCAGCCTGACGGATGTGAGGGTTACCTACGAGCAGTACTTC.

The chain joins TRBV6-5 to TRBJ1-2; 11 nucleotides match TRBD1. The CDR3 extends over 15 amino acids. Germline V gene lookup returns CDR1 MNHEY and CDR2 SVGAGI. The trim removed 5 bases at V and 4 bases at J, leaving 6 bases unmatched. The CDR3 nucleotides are TGTGCCAGCAGTCCAGGACAGGGGGCATCCTATGGCTACACCTTC. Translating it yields CASSPGQGASYGYTF.

DNA of the CDR3: TGTGCCAGCAGTCTGGGACAGGGAAGCTCCTACGAGCAGTACTTC. Protein sequence: CASSLGQGSSYEQYF. The rearrangement uses TRBV2 and TRBJ2-7; the match to TRBD1 covers 9 bases. Germline loops: CDR1 SNHLY, CDR2 FYNNEI. V gave up 5 bases and J gave up 0 bases; unmatched junction bases: 5. This CDR3 has 15 residues.

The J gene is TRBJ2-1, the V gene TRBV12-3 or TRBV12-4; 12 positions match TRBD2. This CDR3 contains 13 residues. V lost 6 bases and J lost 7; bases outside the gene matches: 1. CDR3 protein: CASRTSGGNEQFF. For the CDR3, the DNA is TGTGCCAGCAGGACTAGCGGGGGTAATGAGCAGTTCTTC.

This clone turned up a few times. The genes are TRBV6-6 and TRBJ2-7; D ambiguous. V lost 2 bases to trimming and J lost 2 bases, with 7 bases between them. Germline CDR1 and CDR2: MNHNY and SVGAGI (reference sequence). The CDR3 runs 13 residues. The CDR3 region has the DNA TGTGCCAGCAGTTACCAGGATACCTACGAGCAGTACTTC. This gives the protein CASSYQDTYEQYF.

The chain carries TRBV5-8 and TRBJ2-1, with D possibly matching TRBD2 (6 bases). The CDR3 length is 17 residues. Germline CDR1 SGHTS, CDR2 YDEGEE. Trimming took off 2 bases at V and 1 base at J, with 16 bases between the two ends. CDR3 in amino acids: CASSFVSGVGSYNEQFF. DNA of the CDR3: TGTGCCAGCAGCTTTGTATCGGGGGTCGGTTCCTACAATGAGCAGTTCTTC.

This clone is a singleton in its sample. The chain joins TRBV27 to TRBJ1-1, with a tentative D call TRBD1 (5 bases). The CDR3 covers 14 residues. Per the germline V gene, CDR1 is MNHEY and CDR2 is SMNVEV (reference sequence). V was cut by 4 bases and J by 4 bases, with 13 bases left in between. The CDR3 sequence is CASSSGRVSTEAFF. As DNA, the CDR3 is TGTGCCAGCAGTTCGGGCAGGGTGAGCACTGAAGCTTTCTTT.

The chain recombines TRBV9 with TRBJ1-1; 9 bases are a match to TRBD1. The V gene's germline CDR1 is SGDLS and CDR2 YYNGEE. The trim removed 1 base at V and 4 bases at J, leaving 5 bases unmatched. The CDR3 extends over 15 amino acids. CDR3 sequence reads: CASSVRTGETTEAFF. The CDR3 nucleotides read TGTGCCAGCAGCGTAAGGACAGGGGAGACCACTGAAGCTTTCTTT.

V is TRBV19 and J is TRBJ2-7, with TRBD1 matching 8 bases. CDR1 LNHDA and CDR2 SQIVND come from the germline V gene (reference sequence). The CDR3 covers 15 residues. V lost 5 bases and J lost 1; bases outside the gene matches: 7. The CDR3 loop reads CASSAADRASYEQYF. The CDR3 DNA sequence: TGTGCCAGTAGTGCCGCGGACAGGGCGTCCTACGAGCAGTACTTC.

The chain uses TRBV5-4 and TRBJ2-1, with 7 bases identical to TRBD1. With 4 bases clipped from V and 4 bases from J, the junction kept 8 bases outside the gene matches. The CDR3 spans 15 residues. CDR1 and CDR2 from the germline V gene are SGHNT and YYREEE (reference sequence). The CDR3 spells CASSQRQGYYNEQFF. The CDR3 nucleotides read TGTGCCAGCAGCCAAAGACAGGGATATTACAATGAGCAGTTCTTC. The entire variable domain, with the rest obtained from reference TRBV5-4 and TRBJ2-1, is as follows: ETGVTQSPTHLIKTRGQQVTLRCSSQSGHNTVSWYQQALGQGPQFIFQYYREEENGRGNFPPRFSGLQFPNYSSELNVNALELDDSALYLCASSQRQGYYNEQFFGPGTRLTVL.

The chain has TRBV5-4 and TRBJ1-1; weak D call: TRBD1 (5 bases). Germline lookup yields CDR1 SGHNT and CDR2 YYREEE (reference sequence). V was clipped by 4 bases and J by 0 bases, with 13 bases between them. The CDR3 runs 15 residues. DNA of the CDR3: TGTGCCAGCAGCGTAGGCAGGGCCTTGAACACTGAAGCTTTCTTT. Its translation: CASSVGRALNTEAFF.

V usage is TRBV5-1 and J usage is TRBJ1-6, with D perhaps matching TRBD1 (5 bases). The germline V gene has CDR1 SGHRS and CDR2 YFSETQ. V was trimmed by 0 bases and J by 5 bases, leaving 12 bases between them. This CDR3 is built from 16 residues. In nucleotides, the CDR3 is TGCGCCAGCAGCTTGGAGCGACAGATGAATAATTCACCCCTCCACTTT. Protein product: CASSLERQMNNSPLHF.

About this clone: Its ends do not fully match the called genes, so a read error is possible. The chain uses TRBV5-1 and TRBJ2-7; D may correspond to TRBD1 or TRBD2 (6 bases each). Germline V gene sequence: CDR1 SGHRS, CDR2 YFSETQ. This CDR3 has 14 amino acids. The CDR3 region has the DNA TGCGCCAGCAGTTTGGAGGGACAACGCTACGAGCAGTACTTC. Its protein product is CASSLEGQRYEQYF.

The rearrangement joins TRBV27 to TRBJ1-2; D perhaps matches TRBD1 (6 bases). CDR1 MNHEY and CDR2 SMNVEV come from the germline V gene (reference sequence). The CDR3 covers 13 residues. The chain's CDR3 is CVSGDPPFYGYTF. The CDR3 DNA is TGTGTATCAGGGGATCCACCTTTCTATGGCTACACCTTC.

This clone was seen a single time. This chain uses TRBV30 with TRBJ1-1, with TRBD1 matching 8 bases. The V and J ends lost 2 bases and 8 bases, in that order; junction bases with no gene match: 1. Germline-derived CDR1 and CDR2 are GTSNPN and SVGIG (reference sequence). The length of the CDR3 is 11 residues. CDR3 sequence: CAWSRDREAFF. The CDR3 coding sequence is TGTGCCTGGAGTCGGGACAGGGAAGCTTTCTTT.

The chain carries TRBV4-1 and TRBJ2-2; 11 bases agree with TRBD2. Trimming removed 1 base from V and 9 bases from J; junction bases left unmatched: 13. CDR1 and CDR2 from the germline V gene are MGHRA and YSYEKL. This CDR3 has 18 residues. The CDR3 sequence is CASSQVALTSGGGWELFF. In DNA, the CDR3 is TGCGCCAGCAGCCAAGTCGCCCTCACTAGCGGGGGAGGCTGGGAGCTGTTTTTT.

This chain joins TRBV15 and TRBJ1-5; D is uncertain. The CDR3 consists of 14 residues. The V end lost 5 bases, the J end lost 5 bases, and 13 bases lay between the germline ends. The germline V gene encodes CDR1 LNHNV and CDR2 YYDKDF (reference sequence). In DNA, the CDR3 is TGTGCCACCAGCCTTGGAGGTATTGATCAGCCCCAGCATTTT. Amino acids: CATSLGGIDQPQHF.

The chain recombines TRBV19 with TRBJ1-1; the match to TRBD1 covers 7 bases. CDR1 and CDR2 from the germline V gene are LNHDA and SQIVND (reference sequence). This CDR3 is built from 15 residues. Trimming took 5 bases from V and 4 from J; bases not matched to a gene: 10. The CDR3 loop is CASSRPTGAGTEAFF. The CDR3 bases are TGTGCCAGTAGTCGCCCTACAGGGGCGGGCACTGAAGCTTTCTTT.